This T cell receptor (beta chain) was recovered during a study of T cell changes during pregnancy in multiple sclerosis. There are a few counts of this clone. Only in-frame clones appear in the TCRdb table, and some are missing; sequencing was by immunoSEQ multiplex PCR. The table records roughly 100,000 clones, less than 95% of them present only once. Material: peripheral blood, obtained before pregnancy. This receptor was obtained from a female donor with multiple sclerosis, enrolled in a pregnancy study.

CDR3 residues: CASSLYRDWGYTF. CDR3 nucleotide sequence: TGTGCCAGCAGTCTATACAGGGATTGGGGCTACACCTTC. The genes are TRBV6-6 and TRBJ1-2; D is perhaps TRBD1 (6 bases). Trimming shortened V by 5 bases and J by 8 bases, and 15 bases separated the two germline ends. The CDR3 has 13 amino acids. Germline CDR1 is MNHNY and CDR2 is SVGAGI (reference sequence).